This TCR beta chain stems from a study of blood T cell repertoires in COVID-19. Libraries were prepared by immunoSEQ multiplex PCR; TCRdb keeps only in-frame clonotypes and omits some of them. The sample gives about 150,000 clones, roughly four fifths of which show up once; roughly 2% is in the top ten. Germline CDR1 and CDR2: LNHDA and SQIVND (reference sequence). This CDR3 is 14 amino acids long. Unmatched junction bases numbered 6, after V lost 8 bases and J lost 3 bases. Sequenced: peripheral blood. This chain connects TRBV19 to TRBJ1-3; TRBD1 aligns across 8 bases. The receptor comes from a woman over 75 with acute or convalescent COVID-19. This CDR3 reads CASSGTGFGNTIYF. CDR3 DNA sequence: TGTGCCAGTTCCGGGACAGGCTTTGGAAACACCATATATTTT.